This record looks at one TCR beta chain sequence and its context. Its antigen is unidentified. Here immunoSEQ multiplex PCR was the method, and the copy in TCRdb shows in-frame clones only, minus some. Among under 30,000 clones listed, around 94% were seen once. Repeated repertoire sampling spanned the course of chemoradiotherapy. The CDR3 consists of 15 residues. The germline gives CDR1 SGHVS, CDR2 FQNEAQ. Unmatched junction bases numbered 5, after V lost 5 bases and J lost 1 base. This entry is derived from a study of chemoradiotherapy in HPV16-positive cancers. Study outcomes and limitations: Candidate HPV-specific clones and E7-related TCR motifs grew in tumor during treatment.

The TCR comes from a human donor with HPV-associated anogenital cancer. J is TRBJ1-1 and V is TRBV7-8, with 9 bases lining up with TRBD1. The sample was taken from a patient who underwent chemoradiotherapy. The CDR3 region has the DNA TGTGCCAGCAGCGTCGAACAGGGGGCGAACACTGAAGCTTTCTTT. Its protein product is CASSVEQGANTEAFF. The whole variable domain, remainder taken from reference TRBV7-8 and TRBJ1-1, is GAGVSQSPRYKVAKRGQDVALRCDPISGHVSLFWYQQALGQGPEFLTYFQNEAQLDKSGLPSDRFFAERPEGSVSTLKIQRTQQEDSAVYLCASSVEQGANTEAFFGQGTRLTVV.